This T cell receptor (beta chain) emerged from a study of OX40 agonist ivuxolimab in advanced cancers. Study as a whole: Ivuxolimab, an antibody that agonizes OX40 (CD134), was administered to the patients. Broader study findings: On average, a greater number of expanded clones characterised CD8+ T cells relative to CD4+.

This table comes from immunoSEQ multiplex PCR, and its TCRdb copy is limited to in-frame clones, with some not included. The table records some 70,000 clones, roughly 80% of them present only once. Notes on this clone: What it recognizes is unknown.

CDR3 length equals 12 residues. The trim removed 6 bases at V and 6 bases at J, leaving 2 bases unmatched. Germline CDR1 reads SEHNR; CDR2 reads FQNEAQ (reference sequence). This TCR was sampled from an adult with an advanced solid tumor such as melanoma, head and neck, liver or kidney cancer. The sequenced sample was CD4+ or CD8+ T cells sorted from blood, obtained in a trial of the OX40 agonist ivuxolimab. The J gene is TRBJ2-3, the V gene TRBV7-9, with TRBD1 matching 8 bases. CDR3 bases: TGTGCCAGCAGATGGACAGGGGATACGCAGTATTTT. Amino acid sequence: CASRWTGDTQYF. The full variable domain, completed using reference TRBV7-9 and TRBJ2-3, is DTGVSQNPRHKITKRGQNVTFRCDPISEHNRLYWYRQTLGQGPEFLTYFQNEAQLEKSRLLSDRFSAERPKGSFSTLEIQRTEQGDSAMYLCASRWTGDTQYFGPGTRLTVL.